This T cell receptor (beta chain) was documented in a study of technical replicates of blood from several donors (dated by TCRdb to about 2017). As concerns this clone: Its recognized antigen is unknown. The sample holds no much larger clone one base away, and base qualities are not on file.

The library was built by means of the immunoSEQ multiplex PCR assay. TCRdb limited this immuneACCESS table to in-frame rearrangements with V and J called. A share of clones is missing; checked studies link under half to unresolved V genes, and the rest is unexplained. Within this sample are around 95,000 clones, with over 85% of them counted one time only. Of the sample, around 0.22% falls within the top ten clones. Taken from the germline V gene (reference sequence), the CDR1 and CDR2 loops are SEHNR and FQNEAQ. The V end loses 8 bases and the J end loses 6 bases, and a stretch of 11 bases separates them. The CDR3, from cysteine to phenylalanine, totals 12 residues. Only the CDR3 portion is preserved as DNA: 36 bases, with reading frame beginning at the first base.

The source is a human donor in good health. The rearrangement joined TRBV7-9 to TRBJ2-1; TRBD2 is possibly the D segment (5 matching bases). Sequencing was done on a sample of T cells isolated from PBMCs. CDR3 sequence: CASLLTSNEQFF. The sequenced DNA is TGTGCCAGCCTACTTACTAGCAATGAGCAGTTCTTC.